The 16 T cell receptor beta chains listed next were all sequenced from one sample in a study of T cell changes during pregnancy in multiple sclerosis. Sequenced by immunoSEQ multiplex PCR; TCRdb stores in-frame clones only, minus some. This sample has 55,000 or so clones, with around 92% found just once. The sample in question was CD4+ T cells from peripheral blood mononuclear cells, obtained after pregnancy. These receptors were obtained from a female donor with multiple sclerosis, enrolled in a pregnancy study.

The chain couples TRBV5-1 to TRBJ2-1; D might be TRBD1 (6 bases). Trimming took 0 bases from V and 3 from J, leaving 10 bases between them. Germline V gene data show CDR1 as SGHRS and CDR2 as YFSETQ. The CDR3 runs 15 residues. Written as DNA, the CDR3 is TGCGCCAGCAGCTTGGCAGGGGCCCTCTACAATGAGCAGTTCTTC. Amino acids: CASSLAGALYNEQFF.

CDR3 nucleotide sequence: TGCGCCAGCAGCCAAGAATTGACAAACATACGTGGAAACACCATATATTTT. Residues: CASSQELTNIRGNTIYF. V gene TRBV4-3 combines with J gene TRBJ1-3; D gene uncertain. Deletions cut 0 bases from V and 3 bases from J, with 15 bases between. The CDR3 has 17 residues. The germline V gene encodes CDR1 LGHNA and CDR2 YSLEER.

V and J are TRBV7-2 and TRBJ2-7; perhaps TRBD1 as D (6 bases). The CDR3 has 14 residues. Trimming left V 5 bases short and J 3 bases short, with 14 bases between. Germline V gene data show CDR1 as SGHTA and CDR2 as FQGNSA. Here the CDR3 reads CASSRVRGLYEQYF. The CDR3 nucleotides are TGTGCCAGCAGCCGAGTCAGGGGCCTCTACGAGCAGTACTTC.

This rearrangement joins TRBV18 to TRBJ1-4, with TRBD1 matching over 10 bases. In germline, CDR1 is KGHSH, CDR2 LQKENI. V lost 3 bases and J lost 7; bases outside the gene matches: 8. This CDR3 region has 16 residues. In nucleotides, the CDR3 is TGTGCCAGCTCACCGTATATGGGACAGGGGATTGAAAAACTGTTTTTT. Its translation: CASSPYMGQGIEKLFF.

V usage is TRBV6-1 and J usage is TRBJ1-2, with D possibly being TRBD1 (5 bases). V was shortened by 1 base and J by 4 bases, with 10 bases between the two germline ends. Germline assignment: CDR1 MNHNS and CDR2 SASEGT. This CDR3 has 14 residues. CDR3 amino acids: CASSEGPGGYGYTF. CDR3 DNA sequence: TGTGCCAGCAGTGAAGGGCCGGGGGGCTATGGCTACACCTTC.

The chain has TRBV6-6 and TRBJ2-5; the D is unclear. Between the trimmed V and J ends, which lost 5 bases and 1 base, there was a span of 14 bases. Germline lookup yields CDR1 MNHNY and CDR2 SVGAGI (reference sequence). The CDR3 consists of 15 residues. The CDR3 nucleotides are TGTGCCAGCAGTGCACACAGAACCCTCCAAGAGACCCAGTACTTC. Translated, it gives CASSAHRTLQETQYF.

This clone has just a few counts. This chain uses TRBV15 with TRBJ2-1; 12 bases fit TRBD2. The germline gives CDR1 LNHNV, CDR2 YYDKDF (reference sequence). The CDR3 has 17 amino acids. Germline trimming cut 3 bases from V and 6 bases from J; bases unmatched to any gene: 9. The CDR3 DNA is TGTGCCACCAGCAGCGCCGATCTGGGACTAGCGGGCAATGAGCAGTTCTTC. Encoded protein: CATSSADLGLAGNEQFF.

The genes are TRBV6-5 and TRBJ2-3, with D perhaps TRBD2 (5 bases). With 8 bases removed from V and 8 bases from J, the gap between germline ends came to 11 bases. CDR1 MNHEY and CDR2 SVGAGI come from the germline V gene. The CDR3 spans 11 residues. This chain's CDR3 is CASRFGGTQYF. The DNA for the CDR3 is TGTGCCAGCCGGTTTGGAGGTACGCAGTATTTT.

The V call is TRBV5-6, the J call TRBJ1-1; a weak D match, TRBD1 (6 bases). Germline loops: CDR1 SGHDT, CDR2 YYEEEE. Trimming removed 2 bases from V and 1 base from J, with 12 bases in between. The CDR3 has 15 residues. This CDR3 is CASSLLTGRNTEAFF. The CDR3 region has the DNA TGTGCCAGCAGCTTACTGACAGGAAGGAACACTGAAGCTTTCTTT.

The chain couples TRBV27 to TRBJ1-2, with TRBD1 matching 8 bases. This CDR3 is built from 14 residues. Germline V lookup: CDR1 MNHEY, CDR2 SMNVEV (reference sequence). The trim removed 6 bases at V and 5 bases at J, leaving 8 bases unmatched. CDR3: CASRMDRVGYGYTF. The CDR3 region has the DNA TGTGCCAGCAGGATGGACAGGGTTGGGTATGGCTACACCTTC.

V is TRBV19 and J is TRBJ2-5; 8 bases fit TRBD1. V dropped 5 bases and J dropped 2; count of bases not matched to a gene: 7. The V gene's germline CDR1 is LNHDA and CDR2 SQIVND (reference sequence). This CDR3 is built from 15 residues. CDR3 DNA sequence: TGTGCCAGTAGTTCCCAGGGGGCCGGTCAAGAGACCCAGTACTTC. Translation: CASSSQGAGQETQYF.

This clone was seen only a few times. The CDR3 nucleotides are TGTGCCAGCAGTGAACAGCGGGGGGGCACAGATACGCAGTATTTT. This translates into CASSEQRGGTDTQYF. The V gene is TRBV2, the J gene TRBJ2-3; 9 bases are shared with TRBD2. V shed 2 bases and J 1 base; nucleotides not matched to a gene: 1. The CDR3 has 15 amino acids. Looked up from germline, CDR1 is SNHLY and CDR2 is FYNNEI.

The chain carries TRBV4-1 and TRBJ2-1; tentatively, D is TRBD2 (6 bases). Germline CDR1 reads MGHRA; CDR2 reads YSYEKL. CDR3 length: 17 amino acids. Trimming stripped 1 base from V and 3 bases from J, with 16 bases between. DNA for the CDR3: TGCGCCAGCAGCCAAGCCCGTCGGGGACTTCGCTACAATGAGCAGTTCTTC. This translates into CASSQARRGLRYNEQFF.

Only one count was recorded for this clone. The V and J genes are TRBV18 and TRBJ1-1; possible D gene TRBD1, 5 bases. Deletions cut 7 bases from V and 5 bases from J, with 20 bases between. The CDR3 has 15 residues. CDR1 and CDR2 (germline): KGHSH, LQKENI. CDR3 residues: CASFGAGIARTEAFF. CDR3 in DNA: TGTGCCAGCTTTGGTGCAGGGATTGCGAGGACTGAAGCTTTCTTT.

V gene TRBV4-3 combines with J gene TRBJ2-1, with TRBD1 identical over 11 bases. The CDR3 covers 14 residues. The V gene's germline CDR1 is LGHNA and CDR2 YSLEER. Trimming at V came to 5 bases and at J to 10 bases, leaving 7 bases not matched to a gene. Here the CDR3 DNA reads TGCGCCAGCAGCTCTGGACAGGGGGCAGAAGAGCAGTTCTTC. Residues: CASSSGQGAEEQFF.

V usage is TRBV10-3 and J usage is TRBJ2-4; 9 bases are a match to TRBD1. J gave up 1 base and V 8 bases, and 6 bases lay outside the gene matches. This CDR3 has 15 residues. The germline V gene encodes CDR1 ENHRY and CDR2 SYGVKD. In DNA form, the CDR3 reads TGTGCCATCCGAGGACAGGGGCTTGCCAAAAACATTCAGTACTTC. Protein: CAIRGQGLAKNIQYF.